Listed here is a single TCR beta chain. This specimen comes from a study of blood T cell repertoires in COVID-19. Looking at the study overall: Samples taken during acute and convalescent COVID-19 were collected in the United States, Italy and Spain.

Authors' data handling: Estimated nucleated cell counts came from reference gene primer amplification. Here immunoSEQ multiplex PCR was the method, and the copy in TCRdb shows in-frame clones only, minus some. V and J calls plus clone size are reproduced from that table; the DNA served to infer D and trimming. The table shows about 33,000 clones, with around 85% occurring only once. Sequenced sample: peripheral blood. This TCR was sampled from an elderly woman with active or convalescent COVID-19.

CDR3 region: CASSPIFSFGDTQYF. The DNA of the CDR3 is TGTGCCAGCTCACCTATTTTCTCATTCGGTGATACGCAGTATTTT. The J gene is TRBJ2-3, the V gene TRBV18, with no clear D. The V and J ends lost 3 bases and 6 bases respectively, with 16 bases between them. The CDR3 is made up of 15 amino acids. In germline, CDR1 is KGHSH, CDR2 LQKENI.